This T cell receptor beta chain was sequenced for a study of blood T cell repertoires in COVID-19. TCRdb keeps only in-frame clones here, not all; method: immunoSEQ multiplex PCR. The table has a few hundred thousand clones, 80% seen once. Looked up from germline, CDR1 is SGHDT and CDR2 is YYEEEE. CDR3 size: 15 residues. Trimming took 0 bases from V and 2 from J; bases not matched to a gene: 4. Sequencing was carried out using PBMCs or T cells enriched from blood (not recorded which). This TCR came from a woman between 40 and 55 years old with acute COVID-19. The chain employs TRBV5-6 and TRBJ2-5, with 7 bases aligning to TRBD1. The chain's CDR3 is CASSLAGRGQETQYF. The CDR3 DNA reads as TGTGCCAGCAGCTTGGCCGGCAGGGGGCAAGAGACCCAGTACTTC.